This TCR beta chain derives from a study of Tregs in tolerant kidney transplant recipients. CDR1 is MNHEY and CDR2 is SVGAGI in the germline V gene. V gave up 8 bases and J gave up 1 base, with 10 bases separating them. The CDR3 covers 13 residues. Whole-study results and caveats: Expanding Tregs on activated donor B cells appeared to best identify donor-specific TCRbeta clones.

Measured with immunoSEQ multiplex PCR; TCRdb has only the in-frame clones, and not every one. The table records roughly 120,000 clones, roughly 92% of them present only once. As to this clone: Antigen unknown.

The receptor was isolated from a human donor in good health. The V and J genes are TRBV6-5 and TRBJ2-3; no reliable D call. The sample was CD4+ T cells from blood. CDR3 nucleotides: TGTGCCAGCTCCCGAACTCGCACAGATACGCAGTATTTT. Protein: CASSRTRTDTQYF.